The present TCR beta chain was sequenced within a study of blood T cell repertoires in COVID-19. The wider study: T cells, B-cell-depleted T cells, or PBMCs supplied cDNA or gDNA.

TCRdb's copy holds only in-frame clones and misses some; the assay was immunoSEQ multiplex PCR. The repertoire consists of some 340,000 clones, with over 90% occurring once and the leading ten covering 3.9%. Participants were placed into cohorts based on the clinical history they reported. People in the exposed group encountered a COVID-19 case within 2 weeks before entering the study. The receptor was derived from a woman aged 25 to 45 who had been exposed to COVID-19. The sequenced sample was PBMCs or T cells enriched from blood (not recorded which).

DNA for the CDR3: TGTGCCAGCAGCTCGCCCCGGACAGGGAATTCACCCCTCCACTTT. Translating it yields CASSSPRTGNSPLHF. This chain links TRBV11-2 with TRBJ1-6; 8 bases fit TRBD1. The germline V gene encodes CDR1 SGHAT and CDR2 FQNNGV. CDR3 size: 15 residues. With 4 bases clipped from V and 7 bases from J, the junction kept 6 bases outside the gene matches.